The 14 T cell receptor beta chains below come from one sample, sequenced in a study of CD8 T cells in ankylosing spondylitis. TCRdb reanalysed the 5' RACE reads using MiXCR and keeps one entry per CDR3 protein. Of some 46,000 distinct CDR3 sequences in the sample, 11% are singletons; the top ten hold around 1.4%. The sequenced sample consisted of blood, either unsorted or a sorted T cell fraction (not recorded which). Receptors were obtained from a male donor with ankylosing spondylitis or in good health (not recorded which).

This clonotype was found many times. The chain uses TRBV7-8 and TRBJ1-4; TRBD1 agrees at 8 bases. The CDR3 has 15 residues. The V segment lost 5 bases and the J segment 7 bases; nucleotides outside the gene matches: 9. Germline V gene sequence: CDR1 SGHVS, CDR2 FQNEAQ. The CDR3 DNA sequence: TGTGCCAGCAGCCCGCCGGACAGGGAGAGTGAAAAACTGTTTTTT. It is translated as CASSPPDRESEKLFF.

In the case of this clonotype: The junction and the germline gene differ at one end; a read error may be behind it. The CDR3 nucleotides are TGTGCCAGCAGCTTCGACAGGGGGCCTACCTACGATCAGTACTTC. Encoded protein: CASSFDRGPTYDQYF. The genes are TRBV7-2 and TRBJ2-7; 10 bases are a match to TRBD1. This CDR3 contains 15 residues. Germline CDR1 and CDR2: SGHTA and FQGNSA.

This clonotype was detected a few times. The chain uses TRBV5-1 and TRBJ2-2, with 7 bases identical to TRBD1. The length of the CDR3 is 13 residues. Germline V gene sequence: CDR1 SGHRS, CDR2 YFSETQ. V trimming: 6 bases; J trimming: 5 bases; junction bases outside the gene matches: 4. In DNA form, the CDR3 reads TGCGCCAGCAATACAGGGGATACCGGGGAGCTGTTTTTT. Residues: CASNTGDTGELFF.

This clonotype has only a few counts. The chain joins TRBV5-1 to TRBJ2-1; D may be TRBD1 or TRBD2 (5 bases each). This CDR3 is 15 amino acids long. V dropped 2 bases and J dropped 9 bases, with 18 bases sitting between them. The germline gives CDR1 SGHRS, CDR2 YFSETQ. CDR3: CASSFEGQILTEQFF. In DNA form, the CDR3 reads TGCGCCAGCAGCTTCGAGGGGCAGATACTAACTGAGCAGTTCTTC.

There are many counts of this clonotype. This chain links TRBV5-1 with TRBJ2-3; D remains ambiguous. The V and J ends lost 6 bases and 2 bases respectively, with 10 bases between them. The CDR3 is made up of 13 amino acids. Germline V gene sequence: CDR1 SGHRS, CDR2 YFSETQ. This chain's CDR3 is CASNPGSTDTQYF. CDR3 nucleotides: TGCGCCAGCAATCCAGGATCCACAGATACGCAGTATTTT.

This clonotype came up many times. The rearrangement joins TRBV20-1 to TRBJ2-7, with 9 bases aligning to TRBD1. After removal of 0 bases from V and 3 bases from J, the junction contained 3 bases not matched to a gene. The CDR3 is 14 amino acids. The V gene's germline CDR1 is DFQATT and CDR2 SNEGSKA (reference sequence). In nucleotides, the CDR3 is TGCAGTGCTAGAGATTTGGGACAGGGCTACGAGCAGTACTTC. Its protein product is CSARDLGQGYEQYF.

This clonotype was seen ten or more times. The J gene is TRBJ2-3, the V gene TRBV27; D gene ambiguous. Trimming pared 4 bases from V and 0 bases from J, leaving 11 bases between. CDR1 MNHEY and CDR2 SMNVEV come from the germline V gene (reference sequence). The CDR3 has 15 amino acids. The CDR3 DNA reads TGTGCCAGCAGTTCCGACCTAACTAGCACAGATACGCAGTATTTT. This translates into CASSSDLTSTDTQYF.

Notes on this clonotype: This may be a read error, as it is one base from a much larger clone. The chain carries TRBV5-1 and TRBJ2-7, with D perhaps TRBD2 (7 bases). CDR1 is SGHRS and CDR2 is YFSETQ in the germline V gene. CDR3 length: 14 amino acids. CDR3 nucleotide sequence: TGCGCCAGCAGCTCCCGCGGGGGCTCCTACGAGCAGTGCTTC. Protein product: CASSSRGGSYEQCF.

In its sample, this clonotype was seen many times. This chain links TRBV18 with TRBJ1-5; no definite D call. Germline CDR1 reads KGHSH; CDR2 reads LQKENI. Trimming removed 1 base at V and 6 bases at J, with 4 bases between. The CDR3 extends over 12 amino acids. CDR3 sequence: CASSPLGQPQHF. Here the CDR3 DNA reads TGTGCCAGCTCACCACTTGGTCAGCCCCAGCATTTT.

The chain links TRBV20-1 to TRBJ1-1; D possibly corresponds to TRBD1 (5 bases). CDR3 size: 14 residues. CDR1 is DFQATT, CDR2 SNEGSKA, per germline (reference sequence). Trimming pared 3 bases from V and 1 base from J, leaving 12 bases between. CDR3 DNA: TGCAGTGCTAGGGGGACCCAGACGAACACTGAAGCTTTCTTT. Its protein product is CSARGTQTNTEAFF.

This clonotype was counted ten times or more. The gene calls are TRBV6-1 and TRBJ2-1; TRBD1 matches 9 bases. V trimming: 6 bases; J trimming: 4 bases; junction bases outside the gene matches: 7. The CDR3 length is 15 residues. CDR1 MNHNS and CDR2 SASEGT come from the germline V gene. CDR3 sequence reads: CASSQDRGQYNEQFF. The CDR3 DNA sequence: TGTGCCAGCAGCCAGGACAGGGGCCAATACAATGAGCAGTTCTTC.

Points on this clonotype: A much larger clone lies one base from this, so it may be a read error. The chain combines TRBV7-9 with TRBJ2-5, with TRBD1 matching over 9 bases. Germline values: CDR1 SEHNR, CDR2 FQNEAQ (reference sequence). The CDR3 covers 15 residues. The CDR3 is CVSSQQGAFGETQYF. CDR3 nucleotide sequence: TGTGTCAGCAGCCAACAGGGGGCTTTTGGGGAGACCCAGTACTTC. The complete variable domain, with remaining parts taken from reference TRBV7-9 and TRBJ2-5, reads DTGVSQNPRHKITKRGQNVTFRCDPISEHNRLYWYRQTLGQGPEFLTYFQNEAQLEKSRLLSDRFSAERPKGSFSTLEIQRTEQGDSAMYLCVSSQQGAFGETQYFGPGTRLLVL.

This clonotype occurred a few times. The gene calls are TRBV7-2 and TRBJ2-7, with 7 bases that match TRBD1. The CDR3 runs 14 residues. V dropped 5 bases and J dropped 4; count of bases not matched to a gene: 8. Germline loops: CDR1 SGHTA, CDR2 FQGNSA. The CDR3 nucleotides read TGTGCCAGCAGCACCCGACAGGGCTTATACGAGCAGTACTTC. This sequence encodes CASSTRQGLYEQYF.

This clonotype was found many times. The CDR3 DNA reads as TGTGCCAGCAGTGTCGGGGGGGCAGAAGGAAACACCATATATTTT. The encoded protein is CASSVGGAEGNTIYF. The chain recombines TRBV25-1 with TRBJ1-3, with D possibly being TRBD1 (6 bases). The germline CDR1 and CDR2 sequences are MGHDK and SYGVNS. Trimming left V 4 bases short and J 4 bases short, with 14 bases between. The CDR3 totals 15 residues.